The rows below give T cell receptor beta chains drawn from one sample of a study of CD8 T cells in Susac syndrome. MiXCR was run by TCRdb on the immunoSEQ multiplex PCR reads, yielding one entry per CDR3 protein. Seen here are 95,000 to 150,000 distinct CDR3 sequences, nearly 96% observed once, and the top ten hold 0.11% to 0.15%. The sequencing input was CD4+ T cells from PBMCs. These receptors originate from a human donor with Susac syndrome. Each CDR3 is given with its conserved first and last residue. The D gene is left open where the match is weak. Not every row has a clone size; where given, it reads once, few, many or a size class.

NA	17	NA	TRBV7-2	TRBJ1-1	CASSLRAGRTLNTEAFF	TGTGCCAGCAGCTTACGGGCGGGACGAACCTTGAACACTGAAGCTTTCTTT
TRBD2	16	NA	TRBV5-1	TRBJ2-7	CASSPIAGASRGEQYF	TGCGCCAGCAGCCCGATAGCGGGAGCGTCAAGGGGCGAGCAGTACTTC
TRBD1	11	NA	TRBV5-1	TRBJ2-7	CASNQDRAQYF	TGCGCCAGCAACCAGGACAGGGCGCAGTACTTC
TRBD2	17	NA	TRBV30	TRBJ2-4	CAWSVWTSGRRENIQYF	TGTGCCTGGAGTGTATGGACTAGCGGGAGGAGGGAAAACATTCAGTACTTC
TRBD1	15	NA	TRBV10-3	TRBJ2-2	CAISGTGDGAGELFF	TGTGCCATCAGTGGGACAGGGGACGGGGCCGGGGAGCTGTTTTTT
TRBD2	17	NA	TRBV6-1	TRBJ2-1	CASRQSRGSGSHNEQFF	TGTGCCAGCAGACAGTCTAGGGGGAGCGGGAGCCACAATGAGCAGTTCTTC
TRBD1	13	NA	TRBV6-5	TRBJ2-1	CASRISGGNEQFF	TGTGCCAGCAGGATTTCAGGGGGCAATGAGCAGTTCTTC
TRBD1	13	NA	TRBV20-1	TRBJ2-7	CSAGTGATYEQYF	TGCAGTGCCGGGACAGGGGCTACCTACGAGCAGTACTTC
NA	15	NA	TRBV15	TRBJ1-2	CATSRGDGPVRGYTF	TGTGCCACCAGCAGAGGAGATGGGCCCGTTCGTGGCTACACCTTC
NA	14	NA	TRBV30	TRBJ1-1	CAWSARGVNTEAFF	TGTGCCTGGAGTGCACGAGGTGTGAACACTGAAGCTTTCTTT
TRBD1	14	NA	TRBV20-1	TRBJ2-7	CSAETGTGRGEQYF	TGCAGTGCCGAGACCGGGACAGGGAGAGGCGAGCAGTACTTC
NA	18	NA	TRBV5-1	TRBJ2-1	CASSLGGGIDSTYNEQFF	TGCGCCAGCAGCTTGGGGGGCGGGATCGATTCAACCTACAATGAGCAGTTCTTC
TRBD1	14	once	TRBV19	TRBJ1-1	CASSTTPGQGKAFF	TGTGCCAGTAGTACGACACCCGGACAGGGCAAAGCTTTCTTT
NA	13	NA	TRBV19	TRBJ1-2	CASSVDTAYGYTF	TGTGCCAGTAGCGTTGACACCGCCTATGGCTACACCTTC
NA	14	NA	TRBV2	TRBJ2-1	CASTLSTPYNEQFF	TGTGCCAGCACCCTCAGCACGCCCTACAATGAGCAGTTCTTC
TRBD2	14	NA	TRBV7-9	TRBJ2-1	CASSFTSGSVEQFF	TGTGCCAGCAGCTTTACTAGCGGGAGCGTTGAGCAGTTCTTC
TRBD1	12	NA	TRBV19	TRBJ1-1	CASRELRGPAFF	TGTGCCAGTAGAGAACTCAGGGGGCCGGCTTTCTTT
NA	15	NA	TRBV7-2	TRBJ2-1	CASSVGLSSYNEQFF	TGTGCCAGCAGCGTGGGACTCAGCTCCTACAATGAGCAGTTCTTC
TRBD2	15	NA	TRBV7-9	TRBJ2-1	CASRPLAGGDNEQFF	TGTGCCAGCAGACCCCTAGCGGGAGGGGACAATGAGCAGTTCTTC
NA	11	few	TRBV2	TRBJ2-7	CASRRSYEQYF	TGTGCCAGCAGGAGGAGCTACGAGCAGTACTTC
NA	14	once	TRBV29-1	TRBJ2-3	CSVALRVPTDTQYF	TGCAGCGTTGCCCTAAGGGTCCCCACAGATACGCAGTATTTT
NA	16	NA	TRBV20-1	TRBJ2-1	CSTPLGLAFTNNEQFF	TGCAGTACACCCCTGGGGCTAGCCTTCACCAACAATGAGCAGTTCTTC